The rows below give T cell receptor beta chains drawn from one sample of a study of memory CD4+ T cells and cytomegalovirus serostatus. This table comes from immunoSEQ multiplex PCR, and its TCRdb copy is limited to in-frame clones, with some not included. The table records approximately 44,000 clones, approximately 82% of them present only once. Sequencing was done on a sample of memory CD4+ T cells from blood. These receptors originate from an adult in good health and CMV-seronegative. The conserved cysteine and the conserved F or W are not part of the CDR3 here. A D gene is named only where the DNA matches it firmly.

d_gene: NA
v_gene: TRBV12-5
CDR3aa: ASGPSGAETQY

d_gene: TRBD1
v_gene: TRBV7-9
CDR3aa: ASSETGAQEGYT

d_gene: NA
v_gene: TRBV11-2
CDR3aa: ASSLAGGMGQPQH

d_gene: TRBD1
v_gene: TRBV5-1
CDR3aa: ASSRTGDRADEQY

d_gene: TRBD2
v_gene: TRBV7-2
CDR3aa: ASIPGGPNTGELF

d_gene: NA
v_gene: TRBV6-5
CDR3aa: ASSNGGNSPLH

d_gene: TRBD1
v_gene: TRBV19
CDR3aa: ASSFGTGPNQPQH

d_gene: TRBD1
v_gene: TRBV18
CDR3aa: ASSQTTGGDGTEAF

d_gene: NA
v_gene: TRBV4-1
CDR3aa: ASSPRVGTEAF

d_gene: TRBD1
v_gene: TRBV6-1
CDR3aa: ASSESGTGGDEQY

d_gene: NA
v_gene: TRBV30
CDR3aa: AWSRTDYNSPLH

d_gene: TRBD2
v_gene: TRBV19
CDR3aa: ASRWRGADQETQY

d_gene: NA
v_gene: TRBV18
CDR3aa: ASTSGLRVQY

d_gene: TRBD1
v_gene: TRBV30
CDR3aa: AWSVGTVSNSPLH

d_gene: NA
v_gene: TRBV2
CDR3aa: ASSARQGTQY

d_gene: NA
v_gene: TRBV6-1
CDR3aa: ASSEATVGQETQY

d_gene: TRBD1
v_gene: TRBV10-3
CDR3aa: AISRTGRDTEAF

d_gene: NA
v_gene: TRBV28
CDR3aa: ASSLKGRYGYT

d_gene: NA
v_gene: TRBV9
CDR3aa: ASSVGTGEDTGELF

d_gene: NA
v_gene: TRBV19
CDR3aa: ASSPRPGNTEAF

d_gene: NA
v_gene: TRBV15
CDR3aa: ATSRDNSPLH

d_gene: NA
v_gene: TRBV10-1
CDR3aa: ASRPGGSSEQF

d_gene: NA
v_gene: TRBV7-9
CDR3aa: ASSEIWGETQY

d_gene: NA
v_gene: TRBV4-1
CDR3aa: ASSQGGGGNTEAF

d_gene: NA
v_gene: TRBV7-6
CDR3aa: ASSLIHSYNEQF

d_gene: TRBD1
v_gene: TRBV28
CDR3aa: ASGPGGQGANEKLF